The 23 T cell receptor beta chains reported below all come from one sample, sequenced in a study of blood T cell repertoires in COVID-19. Sequencing was performed with immunoSEQ multiplex PCR; in TCRdb, only in-frame clones are kept and a portion is missing. The sample records 200,000 to 250,000 clones, 65% to 80% being singletons. Sequencing used peripheral blood. These receptors originate from a woman between 35 and 50 years old with active or convalescent COVID-19.

V gene TRBV27 combines with J gene TRBJ1-6, with D unresolved. Germline-derived CDR1 and CDR2 are MNHEY and SMNVEV (reference sequence). The CDR3 totals 15 residues. V gave up 3 bases and J gave up 1 base, with 7 bases separating them. The CDR3: CASSFEGSYNSPLHF. Here the CDR3 DNA reads TGTGCCAGCAGTTTTGAGGGATCCTATAATTCACCCCTCCACTTT.

This clone was seen a handful of times. The chain uses TRBV14 and TRBJ2-1; TRBD2 agrees at 11 bases. The J segment lost 9 bases and the V segment lost 0 bases, leaving 4 bases of the junction unmatched. CDR3 length: 15 amino acids. Germline CDR1 reads SGHDN; CDR2 reads FVKESK. The CDR3: CASSQELAGAGEQFF. Here the CDR3 DNA reads TGTGCCAGCAGCCAAGAACTAGCGGGGGCCGGTGAGCAGTTCTTC.

This clone came up a few times. The chain links TRBV25-1 to TRBJ1-4; TRBD1 aligns across 10 bases. Germline lookup yields CDR1 MGHDK and CDR2 SYGVNS. V lost 6 bases, J lost 8 bases, and 6 bases stayed unmatched. The CDR3 is 14 amino acids. The CDR3 sequence is CASRPGQGIEKLFF. In DNA form, the CDR3 reads TGTGCCAGCAGGCCGGGACAGGGGATCGAAAAACTGTTTTTT.

The rearrangement links TRBV19 to TRBJ1-1; 8 bases are a match to TRBD1. The CDR3 extends over 13 amino acids. V shed 4 bases, J shed 5 bases, and the junction held 3 bases outside the gene matches. Germline V gene data show CDR1 as LNHDA and CDR2 as SQIVND (reference sequence). The CDR3 region has the DNA TGTGCCAGTAGTACGGACAGGGAAACTGAAGCTTTCTTT. Protein sequence: CASSTDRETEAFF.

The chain has TRBV14 and TRBJ2-7, with no clear D. Germline CDR1 is SGHDN and CDR2 is FVKESK. The CDR3 has 11 residues. Trimming stripped 1 base from V and 5 bases from J, with 3 bases between. CDR3 DNA: TGTGCCAGCAGCCAAGTAAACGAGCAGTACTTC. Translating it yields CASSQVNEQYF.

This clone was found a few times. This chain connects TRBV3-1 (or the pseudogene TRBV3-2) to TRBJ2-3; D is unclear. This CDR3 has 15 residues. Trimming cost V 4 bases and J 6 bases, with 17 bases left between them. The V gene's germline CDR1 is LGHDT and CDR2 YNNKEL (reference sequence). CDR3 loop: CASSLFAKSEDTQYF. CDR3 nucleotide sequence: TGTGCCAGCAGCCTCTTCGCTAAGAGCGAGGATACGCAGTATTTT.

The gene calls are TRBV19 and TRBJ1-2; no definite D call. This CDR3 is 15 amino acids long. Germline V gene sequence: CDR1 LNHDA, CDR2 SQIVND (reference sequence). V was cut by 6 bases and J by 0 bases, with 14 bases left in between. CDR3 sequence (DNA): TGTGCCAGTAGCTCCTCGGGGTCAGCTAACTATGGCTACACCTTC. It yields the protein CASSSSGSANYGYTF. The variable domain in full, completed from reference TRBV19 and TRBJ1-2, reads DGGITQSPKYLFRKEGQNVTLSCEQNLNHDAMYWYRQDPGQGLRLIYYSQIVNDFQKGDIAEGYSVSREKKESFPLTVTSAQKNPTAFYLCASSSSGSANYGYTFGSGTRLTVV.

The CDR3 spells CASRSQGSNQPQHF. The DNA of the CDR3 is TGTGCCAGCAGGTCACAGGGAAGCAATCAGCCCCAGCATTTT. This rearrangement joins TRBV28 to TRBJ1-5; a weak D match, TRBD1 (6 bases). V gave up 6 bases and J gave up 1 base, with 10 bases separating them. The length of the CDR3 is 14 residues. CDR1 is MDHEN, CDR2 SYDVKM, per germline.

The chain has TRBV5-4 and TRBJ2-7, with 8 bases lining up with TRBD1. The germline V gene encodes CDR1 SGHNT and CDR2 YYREEE (reference sequence). The CDR3 has 13 amino acids. The V and J ends lost 4 bases and 3 bases, in that order; junction bases with no gene match: 3. CDR3 sequence reads: CASSVGTGYEQYF. CDR3 sequence (DNA): TGTGCCAGCAGCGTGGGGACAGGCTACGAGCAGTACTTC. Complete variable domain (other parts from reference TRBV5-4 and TRBJ2-7): ETGVTQSPTHLIKTRGQQVTLRCSSQSGHNTVSWYQQALGQGPQFIFQYYREEENGRGNFPPRFSGLQFPNYSSELNVNALELDDSALYLCASSVGTGYEQYFGPGTRLTVT.

The chain employs TRBV19 and TRBJ2-2, with TRBD1 matching 8 bases. This CDR3 comprises 17 residues. The J segment lost 4 bases and the V segment lost 0 bases, leaving 7 bases of the junction unmatched. Germline V lookup: CDR1 LNHDA, CDR2 SQIVND (reference sequence). The CDR3 is CASSIDLFDRGTGELFF. The CDR3 DNA is TGTGCCAGTAGTATAGATCTATTCGACAGGGGCACCGGGGAGCTGTTTTTT.

The chain has TRBV15 and TRBJ1-1, with 9 bases matching TRBD1. V lost 5 bases, J lost 3 bases, and 7 bases stayed unmatched. Germline CDR1 reads LNHNV; CDR2 reads YYDKDF (reference sequence). The CDR3 has 15 amino acids. CDR3 in DNA: TGTGCCACCAGCGGGACAGGGTTGACGGACACTGAAGCTTTCTTT. Amino acid sequence: CATSGTGLTDTEAFF.

This rearrangement joins TRBV6-4 to TRBJ1-1, with TRBD1 matching over 8 bases. Germline loops: CDR1 MRHNA, CDR2 SNTAGT. The CDR3 runs 14 residues. The V and J ends lost 6 bases and 7 bases, in that order; junction bases with no gene match: 10. The CDR3 coding sequence is TGTGCCAGCAGCCAACAGGGGGACTTAGATGAAGCTTTCTTT. Protein sequence: CASSQQGDLDEAFF.

The chain recombines TRBV27 with TRBJ1-2; D is perhaps TRBD1 (5 bases). The ends were cut back, 7 bases at V and 5 bases at J, with 23 bases in the middle. This CDR3 has 16 amino acids. Per the germline V gene, CDR1 is MNHEY and CDR2 is SMNVEV (reference sequence). As DNA, the CDR3 is TGTGCCAGCACCAAAAACCCGACAGTTCTACGTTATGGCTACACCTTC. Translation: CASTKNPTVLRYGYTF.

J is TRBJ1-2 and V is TRBV28; no definite D call. Trimming pared 1 base from V and 4 bases from J, leaving 7 bases between. This CDR3 has 13 residues. Germline CDR1 reads MDHEN; CDR2 reads SYDVKM. CDR3 coding DNA: TGTGCCAGCAGTTTATCGTCCAGCTATGGCTACACCTTC. Translated, it gives CASSLSSSYGYTF.

The rearrangement uses TRBV11-2 and TRBJ2-3, with 9 bases that match TRBD2. Per the germline V gene, CDR1 is SGHAT and CDR2 is FQNNGV. This CDR3 is 16 amino acids long. After removal of 1 base from V and 5 bases from J, the junction contained 7 bases not matched to a gene. The CDR3 DNA reads as TGTGCCAGCAGCTTAGTGCCTAGCGGGGTTGAAGATACGCAGTATTTT. Translation: CASSLVPSGVEDTQYF.

The chain combines TRBV11-1 with TRBJ2-5; 9 bases align to TRBD2. This CDR3 has 16 residues. Per germline, CDR1 SGHAT and CDR2 FQDESV (reference sequence). V lost 5 bases, J lost 1 base, and 8 bases stayed unmatched. The CDR3 coding sequence is TGTGCCAGCAGCCCACGGGTAGCGGGGGCCCAAGAGACCCAGTACTTC. It codes for CASSPRVAGAQETQYF.

The chain combines TRBV6-4 with TRBJ1-6; D is uncertain. Looked up from germline, CDR1 is MRHNA and CDR2 is SNTAGT. The length of the CDR3 is 13 residues. Trimming shortened V by 5 bases and J by 8 bases, and 10 bases separated the two germline ends. The CDR3 reads CASSTFIDSPLHF. The CDR3 DNA sequence: TGTGCCAGCAGTACCTTTATAGATTCACCCCTCCACTTT.

This chain joins TRBV7-9 and TRBJ2-7; 10 nucleotides align to TRBD2. Germline CDR1 reads SEHNR; CDR2 reads FQNEAQ (reference sequence). The CDR3 spans 16 residues. Trimming cost V 4 bases and J 5 bases; bases outside gene matches: 11. Here the CDR3 reads CASSSSGLAGVHEQYF. The CDR3 DNA follows: TGTGCCAGCAGCTCCTCGGGGCTAGCGGGGGTCCACGAGCAGTACTTC.

The chain links TRBV3-1 (or the pseudogene TRBV3-2) to TRBJ1-1; D is unresolved. Trimming removed 6 bases at V and 9 bases at J, with 17 bases between. The CDR3 consists of 13 residues. CDR1 and CDR2 from the germline V gene are LGHDT and YNNKEL (reference sequence). The chain's CDR3 is CASSPTGTQKAFF. CDR3 nucleotides: TGTGCCAGCAGTCCAACCGGTACCCAAAAAGCTTTCTTT.

The sample holds a few counts of this clone. Other DNA sequences from this sample encode an identical CDR3 as well. V gene TRBV2 combines with J gene TRBJ1-1; D unclear. The CDR3 covers 12 residues. V shed 5 bases and J shed 1 base, with 5 bases lying between them. Germline values: CDR1 SNHLY, CDR2 FYNNEI. The CDR3: CASSLRNTEAFF. The CDR3 DNA reads TGTGCCAGCAGTCTCAGGAACACTGAAGCTTTCTTT.

This chain connects TRBV7-9 to TRBJ1-1, with a weak D call TRBD1 (5 bases). Germline CDR1 and CDR2: SEHNR and FQNEAQ (reference sequence). V lost 0 bases and J 1 base, leaving 6 bases between the germline ends. The CDR3 sequence is 14 residues long. The CDR3 reads CASSLAGQNTEAFF. CDR3 DNA sequence: TGTGCCAGCAGCTTAGCCGGACAGAACACTGAAGCTTTCTTT.

The chain carries TRBV11-2 and TRBJ2-5; 9 bases are a match to TRBD2. J was trimmed by 7 bases and V by 0 bases; bases with no gene match: 6. The CDR3 is made up of 15 amino acids. CDR1 SGHAT and CDR2 FQNNGV come from the germline V gene. In DNA, the CDR3 is TGTGCCAGCAGCTTAGAGGTAGCGGGGGTTCGGACCCAGTACTTC. Translation: CASSLEVAGVRTQYF.

The chain is built from TRBV7-9 and TRBJ2-1; TRBD1 matches 7 bases. Germline assignment: CDR1 SEHNR and CDR2 FQNEAQ (reference sequence). CDR3 length: 16 residues. The V gene end was trimmed by 3 bases and the J gene end by 2 bases; junction bases not matched to a gene: 7. CDR3 bases: TGTGCCAGCAGCTTCCGCCCCGGACAGGCCTACAATGAGCAGTTCTTC. Translating gives CASSFRPGQAYNEQFF.